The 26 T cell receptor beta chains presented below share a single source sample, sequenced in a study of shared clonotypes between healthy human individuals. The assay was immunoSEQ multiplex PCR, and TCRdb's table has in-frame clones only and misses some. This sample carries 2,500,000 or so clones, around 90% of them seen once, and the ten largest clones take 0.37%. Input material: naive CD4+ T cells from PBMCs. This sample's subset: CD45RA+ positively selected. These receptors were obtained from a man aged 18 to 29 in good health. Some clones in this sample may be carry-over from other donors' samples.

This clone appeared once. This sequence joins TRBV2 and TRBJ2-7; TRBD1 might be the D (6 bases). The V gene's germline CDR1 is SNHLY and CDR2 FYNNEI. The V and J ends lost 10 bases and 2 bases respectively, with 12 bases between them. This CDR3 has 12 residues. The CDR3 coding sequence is TGTGCCACGGGGAGACAGGCCTACGAGCAGTACTTC. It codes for CATGRQAYEQYF.

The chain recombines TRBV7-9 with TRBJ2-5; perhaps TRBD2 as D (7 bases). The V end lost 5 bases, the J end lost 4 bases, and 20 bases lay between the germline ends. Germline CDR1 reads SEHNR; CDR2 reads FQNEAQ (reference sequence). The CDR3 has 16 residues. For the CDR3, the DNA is TGTGCCAGCAGCGGGGGGGCGTGGACACCGGCAGAGACCCAGTACTTC. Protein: CASSGGAWTPAETQYF.

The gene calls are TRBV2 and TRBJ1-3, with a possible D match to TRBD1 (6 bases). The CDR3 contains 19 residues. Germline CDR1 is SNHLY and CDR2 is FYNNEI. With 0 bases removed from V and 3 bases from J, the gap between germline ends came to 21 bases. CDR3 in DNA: TGTGCCAGCAGTGAAGCGCTTCCTAGAACAGGGACTGTTGGAAACACCATATATTTT. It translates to CASSEALPRTGTVGNTIYF.

CDR3 protein: CSVDRGGEAFF. The CDR3 coding sequence is TGCAGCGTAGACAGGGGGGGTGAGGCGTTCTTC. This chain joins TRBV29-1 and TRBJ2-1, with 9 nucleotides matching TRBD1. The ends lost 6 bases at V and 15 bases at J; junction bases unmatched: 9. CDR3 length: 11 residues. Germline V CDR1 and CDR2: SQVTM, ANQGSEA.

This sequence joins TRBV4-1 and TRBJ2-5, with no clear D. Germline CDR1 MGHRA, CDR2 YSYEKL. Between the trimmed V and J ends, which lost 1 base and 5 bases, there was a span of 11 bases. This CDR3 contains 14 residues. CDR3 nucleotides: TGCGCCAGCAGCCAAGTTCCGTCCGGCGAGACCCAGTACTTC. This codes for CASSQVPSGETQYF.

CDR3: CASSRQAGNTDTQYF. The CDR3 DNA reads as TGTGCCAGCAGCCGCCAGGCGGGGAACACAGATACGCAGTATTTT. The chain links TRBV4-2 to TRBJ2-3; TRBD2 might be the D (6 bases). This CDR3 contains 15 residues. V dropped 4 bases and J dropped 2 bases, with 13 bases sitting between them. Germline V gene data show CDR1 as LGHNA and CDR2 as YNFKEQ.

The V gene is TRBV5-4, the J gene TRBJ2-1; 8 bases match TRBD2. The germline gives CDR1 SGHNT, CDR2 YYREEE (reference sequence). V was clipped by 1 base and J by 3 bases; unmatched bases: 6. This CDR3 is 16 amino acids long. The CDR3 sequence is CASSLLAGTSYNEQFF. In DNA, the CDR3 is TGTGCCAGCAGCTTGTTGGCCGGGACTAGCTACAATGAGCAGTTCTTC.

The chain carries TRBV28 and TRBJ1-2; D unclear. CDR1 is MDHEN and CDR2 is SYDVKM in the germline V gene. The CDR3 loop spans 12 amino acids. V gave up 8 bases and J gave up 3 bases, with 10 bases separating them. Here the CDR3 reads CASAPAHYGYTF. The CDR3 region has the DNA TGTGCCAGCGCACCAGCCCACTATGGCTACACCTTC.

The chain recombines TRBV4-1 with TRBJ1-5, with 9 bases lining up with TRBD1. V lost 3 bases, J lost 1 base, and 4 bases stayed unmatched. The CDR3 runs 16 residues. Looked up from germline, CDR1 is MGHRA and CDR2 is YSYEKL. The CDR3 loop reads CASSHNDRGSNQPQHF. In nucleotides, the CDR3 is TGCGCCAGCAGCCATAACGACAGGGGGAGCAATCAGCCCCAGCATTTT.

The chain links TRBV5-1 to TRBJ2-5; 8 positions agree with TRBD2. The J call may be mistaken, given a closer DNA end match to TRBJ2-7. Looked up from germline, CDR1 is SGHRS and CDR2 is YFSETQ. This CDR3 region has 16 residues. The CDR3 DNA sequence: TGCGCCAGCAGCTTGGCTTCGGCGGGAGGATCCTACGAGCAGTACTTC. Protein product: CASSLASAGGSYEQYF.

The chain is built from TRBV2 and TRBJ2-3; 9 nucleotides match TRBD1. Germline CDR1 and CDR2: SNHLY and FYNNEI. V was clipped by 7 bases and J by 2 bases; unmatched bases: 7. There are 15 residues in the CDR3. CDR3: CASNTGGLPTDTQYF. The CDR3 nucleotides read TGTGCCAGCAATACAGGGGGCCTGCCCACAGATACGCAGTATTTT. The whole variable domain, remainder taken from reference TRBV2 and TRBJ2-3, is EPEVTQTPSHQVTQMGQEVILRCVPISNHLYFYWYRQILGQKVEFLVSFYNNEISEKSEIFDDQFSVERPDGSNFTLKIRSTKLEDSAMYFCASNTGGLPTDTQYFGPGTRLTVL.

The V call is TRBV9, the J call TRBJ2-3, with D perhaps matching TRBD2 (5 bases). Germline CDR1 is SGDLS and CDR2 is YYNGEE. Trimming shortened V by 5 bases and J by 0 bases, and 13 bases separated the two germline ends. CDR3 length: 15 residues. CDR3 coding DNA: TGTGCCAGCAGTCAGAGGACGGGAAGCACAGATACGCAGTATTTT. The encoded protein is CASSQRTGSTDTQYF.

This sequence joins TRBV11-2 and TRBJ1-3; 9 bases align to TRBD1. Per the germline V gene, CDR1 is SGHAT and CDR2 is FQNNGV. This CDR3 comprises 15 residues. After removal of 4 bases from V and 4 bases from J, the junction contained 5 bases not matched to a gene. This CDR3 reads CASSSYRGLGNTIYF. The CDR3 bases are TGTGCCAGCAGCTCTTACAGGGGGCTAGGAAACACCATATATTTT.

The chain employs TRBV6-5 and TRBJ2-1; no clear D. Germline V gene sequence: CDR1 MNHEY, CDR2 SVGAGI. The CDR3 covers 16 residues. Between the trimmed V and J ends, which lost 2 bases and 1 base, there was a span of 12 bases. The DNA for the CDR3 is TGTGCCAGCAGTTACGACGGCGGTTTGTCCTACAATGAGCAGTTCTTC. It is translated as CASSYDGGLSYNEQFF.

CDR3 DNA: TGTGCCAGCCAAACAGGGGGCGACTATGGCTACACCTTC. Translating it yields CASQTGGDYGYTF. This chain joins TRBV2 and TRBJ1-2, with 9 positions matching TRBD1. With 8 bases clipped from V and 3 bases from J, the junction kept 4 bases outside the gene matches. Germline CDR1 and CDR2: SNHLY and FYNNEI. The CDR3 has 13 amino acids.

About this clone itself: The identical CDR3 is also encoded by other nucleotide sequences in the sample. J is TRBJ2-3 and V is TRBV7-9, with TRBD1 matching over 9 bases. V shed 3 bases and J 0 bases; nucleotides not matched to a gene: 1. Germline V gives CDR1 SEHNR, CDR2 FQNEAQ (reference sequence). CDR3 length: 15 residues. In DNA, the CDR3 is TGTGCCAGCAGCTTGGGACAGGGCAGCACAGATACGCAGTATTTT. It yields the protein CASSLGQGSTDTQYF.

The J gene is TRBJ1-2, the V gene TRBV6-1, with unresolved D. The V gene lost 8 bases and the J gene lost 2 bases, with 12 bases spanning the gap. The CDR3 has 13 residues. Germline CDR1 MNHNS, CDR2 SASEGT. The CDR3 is CASQLVRNYGYTF. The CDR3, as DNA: TGTGCCAGCCAGCTAGTGCGAAACTATGGCTACACCTTC.

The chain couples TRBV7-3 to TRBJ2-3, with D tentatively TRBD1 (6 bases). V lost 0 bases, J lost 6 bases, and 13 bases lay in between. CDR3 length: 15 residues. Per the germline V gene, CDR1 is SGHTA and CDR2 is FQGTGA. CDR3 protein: CASSLTLQGSDTQYF. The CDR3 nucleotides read TGTGCCAGCAGCTTAACGTTACAGGGCTCCGATACGCAGTATTTT.

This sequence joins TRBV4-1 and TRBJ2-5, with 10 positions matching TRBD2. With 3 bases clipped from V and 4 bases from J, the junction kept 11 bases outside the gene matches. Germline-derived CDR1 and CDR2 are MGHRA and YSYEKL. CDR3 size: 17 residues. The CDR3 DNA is TGCGCCAGCAGCCAGGCTAGCGGGGGAGGGAGGGGAGAGACCCAGTACTTC. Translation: CASSQASGGGRGETQYF.

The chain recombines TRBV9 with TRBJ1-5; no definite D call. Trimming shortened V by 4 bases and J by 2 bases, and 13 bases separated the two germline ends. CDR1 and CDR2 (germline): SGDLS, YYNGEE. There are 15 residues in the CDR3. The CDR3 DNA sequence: TGTGCCAGCAGCCCCGAGGGAGGTGGCAATCAGCCCCAGCATTTT. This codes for CASSPEGGGNQPQHF.

DNA of the CDR3: TGTGCCAGCAGCCCGGGCCCAGCTTTTGAAGCTTTCTTT. Protein: CASSPGPAFEAFF. V usage is TRBV11-3 and J usage is TRBJ1-1, with D hard to call. CDR1 SGHNT and CDR2 YENEEA come from the germline V gene. The CDR3 is made up of 13 amino acids. Trimming shortened V by 5 bases and J by 7 bases, and 14 bases separated the two germline ends.

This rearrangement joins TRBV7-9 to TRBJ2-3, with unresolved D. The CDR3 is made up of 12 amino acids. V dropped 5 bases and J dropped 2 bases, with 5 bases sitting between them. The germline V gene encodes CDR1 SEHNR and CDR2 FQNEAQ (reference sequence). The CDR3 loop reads CASSQHTDTQYF. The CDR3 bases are TGTGCCAGCAGCCAGCACACAGATACGCAGTATTTT.

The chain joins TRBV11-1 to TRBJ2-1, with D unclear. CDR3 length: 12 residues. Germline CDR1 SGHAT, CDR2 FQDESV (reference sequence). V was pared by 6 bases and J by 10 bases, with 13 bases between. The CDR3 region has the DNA TGTGCCAGCAGTTACCACCCGCCCGAGCAGTTCTTC. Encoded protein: CASSYHPPEQFF.

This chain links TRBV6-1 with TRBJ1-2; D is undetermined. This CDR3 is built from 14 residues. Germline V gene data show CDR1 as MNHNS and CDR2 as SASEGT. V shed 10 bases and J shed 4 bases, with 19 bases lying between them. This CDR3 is CATHLGGYGYGYTF. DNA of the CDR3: TGTGCCACCCACCTGGGCGGATATGGCTATGGCTACACCTTC.

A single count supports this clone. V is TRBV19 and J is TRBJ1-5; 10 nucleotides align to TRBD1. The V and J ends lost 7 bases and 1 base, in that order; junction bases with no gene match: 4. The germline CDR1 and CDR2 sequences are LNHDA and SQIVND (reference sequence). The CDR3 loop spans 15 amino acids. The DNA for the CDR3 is TGTGCCAGTATCGACAGGGGGCTGAGCAATCAGCCCCAGCATTTT. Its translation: CASIDRGLSNQPQHF. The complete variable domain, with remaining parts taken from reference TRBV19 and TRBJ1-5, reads DGGITQSPKYLFRKEGQNVTLSCEQNLNHDAMYWYRQDPGQGLRLIYYSQIVNDFQKGDIAEGYSVSREKKESFPLTVTSAQKNPTAFYLCASIDRGLSNQPQHFGDGTRLSIL.

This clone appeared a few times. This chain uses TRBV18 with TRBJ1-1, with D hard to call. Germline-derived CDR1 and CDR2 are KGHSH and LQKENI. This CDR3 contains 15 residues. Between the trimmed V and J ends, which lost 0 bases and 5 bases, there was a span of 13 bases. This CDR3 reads CASSPPSGRGTEAFF. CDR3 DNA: TGTGCCAGCTCACCACCGAGTGGCCGCGGGACTGAAGCTTTCTTT.